The entry that follows covers one T cell receptor (beta chain) sequence. Everyone who donated was a Caucasian adult who lived in Nashville, Tennessee. These data come from a study of shared clonotypes between healthy human individuals. The data were produced by immunoSEQ multiplex PCR, yet TCRdb's version contains in-frame clones alone and is incomplete. The repertoire consists of around 2,000,000 clones, with about 95% occurring once and the leading ten covering about 0.13%. Germline loops: CDR1 GTSNPN, CDR2 SVGIG (reference sequence). The CDR3 contains 13 residues. Trimming cost V 3 bases and J 0 bases, with 8 bases left between them.

The sequenced sample was naive CD4+ T cells sorted from blood. Specified subset: CD45RA+ positively selected. This chain links TRBV30 with TRBJ1-1; D unclear. This TCR came from a young man in good health. The CDR3 nucleotides read TGTGCCTGGAGAGGGCGGATGAACACTGAAGCTTTCTTT. Translated: CAWRGRMNTEAFF.